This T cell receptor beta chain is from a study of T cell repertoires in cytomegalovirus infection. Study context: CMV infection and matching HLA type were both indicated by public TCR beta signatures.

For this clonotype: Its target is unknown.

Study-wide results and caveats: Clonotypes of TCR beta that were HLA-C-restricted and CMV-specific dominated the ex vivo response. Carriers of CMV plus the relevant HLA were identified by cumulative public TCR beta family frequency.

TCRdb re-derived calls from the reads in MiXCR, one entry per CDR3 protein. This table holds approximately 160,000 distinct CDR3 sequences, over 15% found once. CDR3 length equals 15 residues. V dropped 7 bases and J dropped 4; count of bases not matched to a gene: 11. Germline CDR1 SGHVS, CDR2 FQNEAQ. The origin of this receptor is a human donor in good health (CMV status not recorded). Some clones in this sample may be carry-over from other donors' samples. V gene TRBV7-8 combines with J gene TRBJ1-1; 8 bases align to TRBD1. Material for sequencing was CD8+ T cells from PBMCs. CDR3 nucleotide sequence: TGTGCCAGCACCCTACGGGGGACAGGTTTCACTGAAGCTTTCTTT. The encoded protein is CASTLRGTGFTEAFF. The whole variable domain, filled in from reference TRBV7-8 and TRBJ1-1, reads GAGVSQSPRYKVAKRGQDVALRCDPISGHVSLFWYQQALGQGPEFLTYFQNEAQLDKSGLPSDRFFAERPEGSVSTLKIQRTQQEDSAVYLCASTLRGTGFTEAFFGQGTRLTVV.